These T cell receptor beta chains were read from a single sample in a study of T cell changes during pregnancy in multiple sclerosis. The table came from immunoSEQ multiplex PCR; TCRdb's copy has only in-frame clones and leaves some out. The profile shows tens of thousands of clones, around 91% of them singletons. The starting material was CD8+ T cells from peripheral blood mononuclear cells, obtained in the second trimester of pregnancy. These receptors all stem from a female donor with multiple sclerosis, enrolled in a pregnancy study. The CDR3 runs from the conserved cysteine through the conserved F or W. Each record gives: CDR3 protein, CDR3 DNA, V gene, clone size, D gene, J gene. The D gene is left open where the match is weak. Some rows have no size entry. The others give once, few or many, or a class for an expanded clone.

CDR3 protein: CASSGTSGNEQFF
CDR3 DNA: TGTGCCAGCAGTGGGACTAGCGGCAATGAGCAGTTCTTC
V gene: TRBV2
clone size: -
D gene: TRBD2
J gene: TRBJ2-1

CDR3 protein: CASSFPVGESGNTIYF
CDR3 DNA: TGTGCCAGCAGCTTCCCGGTCGGAGAATCTGGAAACACCATATATTTT
V gene: TRBV7-9
clone size: -
D gene: -
J gene: TRBJ1-3

CDR3 protein: CASGQGNNEAFF
CDR3 DNA: TGTGCCAGCGGGCAGGGAAATAATGAAGCTTTCTTT
V gene: TRBV7-9
clone size: -
D gene: -
J gene: TRBJ1-1

CDR3 protein: CASSLPAYNEQFF
CDR3 DNA: TGCGCCAGCAGCTTACCCGCGTACAATGAGCAGTTCTTC
V gene: TRBV5-1
clone size: -
D gene: -
J gene: TRBJ2-1

CDR3 protein: CASSVTPTGVTEAFF
CDR3 DNA: TGTGCCAGCAGCGTAACCCCGACAGGGGTCACTGAAGCTTTCTTT
V gene: TRBV9
clone size: -
D gene: TRBD1
J gene: TRBJ1-1

CDR3 protein: CASSGTDLSYEQYF
CDR3 DNA: TGTGCCAGCAGTGGGACAGACCTCTCCTACGAGCAGTACTTC
V gene: TRBV6-5
clone size: -
D gene: TRBD1
J gene: TRBJ2-7

CDR3 protein: CASSQDQFGQITDTQYF
CDR3 DNA: TGCGCCAGCAGCCAAGATCAGTTTGGACAGATAACAGATACGCAGTATTTT
V gene: TRBV4-3
clone size: once
D gene: -
J gene: TRBJ2-3

CDR3 protein: CASSPQDSSEQYF
CDR3 DNA: TGTGCCAGCAGCCCCCAGGACAGCAGCGAGCAGTACTTC
V gene: TRBV6-6
clone size: -
D gene: -
J gene: TRBJ2-7

CDR3 protein: CASSKARGADQPQHF
CDR3 DNA: TGTGCTAGCAGCAAGGCTCGGGGAGCCGATCAGCCCCAGCATTTT
V gene: TRBV7-7
clone size: -
D gene: -
J gene: TRBJ1-5

CDR3 protein: CATSTGDRGLADTQYF
CDR3 DNA: TGTGCCACCAGCACCGGGGACAGGGGGTTGGCAGATACGCAGTATTTT
V gene: TRBV15
clone size: once
D gene: TRBD1
J gene: TRBJ2-3

CDR3 protein: CASSGDRELTMTYEQYF
CDR3 DNA: TGTGCCAGCAGTGGGGACAGGGAGCTAACGATGACCTACGAGCAGTACTTC
V gene: TRBV2
clone size: -
D gene: TRBD1
J gene: TRBJ2-7

CDR3 protein: CASSLHTPRSDREDYGYTF
CDR3 DNA: TGTGCCAGCAGTTTACACACCCCCCGCTCGGACAGGGAAGACTATGGCTACACCTTC
V gene: TRBV28
clone size: -
D gene: TRBD1
J gene: TRBJ1-2

CDR3 protein: CASSDSSAADTQYF
CDR3 DNA: TGTGCCAGCAGTGACTCTAGCGCCGCAGATACGCAGTATTTT
V gene: TRBV6-4
clone size: -
D gene: -
J gene: TRBJ2-3

CDR3 protein: CATSRGQEETQYF
CDR3 DNA: TGTGCCACCAGCAGAGGACAGGAAGAGACCCAGTACTTC
V gene: TRBV15
clone size: -
D gene: -
J gene: TRBJ2-5

CDR3 protein: CASSLTGEGGYEQYF
CDR3 DNA: TGTGCCAGCAGTCTGACAGGCGAAGGGGGCTACGAGCAGTACTTC
V gene: TRBV6-6
clone size: once
D gene: -
J gene: TRBJ2-7

CDR3 protein: CSVGRTALNTEAFF
CDR3 DNA: TGCAGCGTTGGGAGGACAGCCTTGAACACTGAAGCTTTCTTT
V gene: TRBV29-1
clone size: -
D gene: -
J gene: TRBJ1-1

CDR3 protein: CASSLLTSGRIPGANVLTF
CDR3 DNA: TGTGCCAGCAGCTTGTTGACTAGCGGGCGTATTCCTGGGGCCAACGTCCTGACTTTC
V gene: TRBV7-9
clone size: -
D gene: TRBD2
J gene: TRBJ2-6

CDR3 protein: CASSDAGGRGTDTQYF
CDR3 DNA: TGTGCCAGCAGTGACGCGGGCGGGAGGGGCACAGATACGCAGTATTTT
V gene: TRBV6-1
clone size: once
D gene: TRBD2
J gene: TRBJ2-3

CDR3 protein: CAWGWGAGELFF
CDR3 DNA: TGTGCCTGGGGTTGGGGGGCCGGGGAGCTGTTTTTT
V gene: TRBV30
clone size: -
D gene: -
J gene: TRBJ2-2

CDR3 protein: CSVVLAGTYNEQFF
CDR3 DNA: TGCAGCGTTGTTCTAGCGGGCACCTACAATGAGCAGTTCTTC
V gene: TRBV29-1
clone size: -
D gene: TRBD2
J gene: TRBJ2-1

CDR3 protein: CASSPGLGEQFF
CDR3 DNA: TGTGCCAGTAGTCCAGGACTAGGAGAGCAGTTCTTC
V gene: TRBV19
clone size: once
D gene: TRBD2
J gene: TRBJ2-1

CDR3 protein: CASSLEQGNTEAFF
CDR3 DNA: TGTGCCAGCAGTTTGGAGCAGGGTAACACTGAAGCTTTCTTT
V gene: TRBV28
clone size: -
D gene: -
J gene: TRBJ1-1

CDR3 protein: CASSRGLAGMDTQYF
CDR3 DNA: TGCGCCAGCAGCCGAGGACTAGCGGGAATGGATACGCAGTATTTT
V gene: TRBV5-1
clone size: -
D gene: TRBD2
J gene: TRBJ2-3

CDR3 protein: CSVEGLAEQETQYF
CDR3 DNA: TGCAGCGTGGAGGGACTAGCGGAACAAGAGACCCAGTACTTC
V gene: TRBV29-1
clone size: -
D gene: TRBD2
J gene: TRBJ2-5

CDR3 protein: CSVETGDFTDTQYF
CDR3 DNA: TGCAGCGTTGAAACAGGGGATTTCACAGATACGCAGTATTTT
V gene: TRBV29-1
clone size: -
D gene: TRBD1
J gene: TRBJ2-3

CDR3 protein: CATSGSSGPWFF
CDR3 DNA: TGTGCCACCAGCGGATCTAGCGGTCCCTGGTTCTTC
V gene: TRBV15
clone size: -
D gene: TRBD2
J gene: TRBJ2-1

CDR3 protein: CASSSEGLVRETQYF
CDR3 DNA: TGTGCCAGCAGCTCAGAGGGACTAGTCAGGGAGACCCAGTACTTC
V gene: TRBV13
clone size: -
D gene: TRBD2
J gene: TRBJ2-5

CDR3 protein: CASSLSAGDVDEQFF
CDR3 DNA: TGCGCCAGCAGCTTATCAGCGGGAGATGTGGATGAGCAGTTCTTC
V gene: TRBV5-1
clone size: -
D gene: TRBD2
J gene: TRBJ2-1

CDR3 protein: CASSRRQGAVVEQYF
CDR3 DNA: TGTGCCAGCAGCAGAAGACAGGGGGCGGTCGTCGAGCAGTACTTC
V gene: TRBV7-9
clone size: -
D gene: TRBD1
J gene: TRBJ2-7

CDR3 protein: CASSDRDRYGYTF
CDR3 DNA: TGTGCCAGCAGTGACAGGGATCGTTATGGCTACACCTTC
V gene: TRBV28
clone size: -
D gene: TRBD1
J gene: TRBJ1-2

CDR3 protein: CASSEGLAGTYEQYF
CDR3 DNA: TGTGCCAGCAGTGAGGGACTAGCGGGAACCTACGAGCAGTACTTC
V gene: TRBV6-1
clone size: -
D gene: TRBD2
J gene: TRBJ2-7

CDR3 protein: CASSLEGLVDEQFF
CDR3 DNA: TGTGCCAGCAGTTTAGAGGGACTAGTTGATGAGCAGTTCTTC
V gene: TRBV28
clone size: -
D gene: TRBD2
J gene: TRBJ2-1

CDR3 protein: CASSPPPSGPYNEQFF
CDR3 DNA: TGTGCCAGCAGTCCCCCCCCTAGCGGGCCTTACAATGAGCAGTTCTTC
V gene: TRBV27
clone size: -
D gene: TRBD2
J gene: TRBJ2-1

CDR3 protein: CATSRGMGGNEQFF
CDR3 DNA: TGTGCCACCAGCAGAGGTATGGGGGGCAATGAGCAGTTCTTC
V gene: TRBV15
clone size: medium-sized
D gene: -
J gene: TRBJ2-1

CDR3 protein: CASAPLGSNSNQPQHF
CDR3 DNA: TGTGCCAGCGCGCCGTTGGGCAGCAATAGCAATCAGCCCCAGCATTTT
V gene: TRBV7-9
clone size: -
D gene: -
J gene: TRBJ1-5

CDR3 protein: CAWSPRGEQFF
CDR3 DNA: TGTGCCTGGAGTCCGCGCGGTGAGCAGTTCTTC
V gene: TRBV30
clone size: -
D gene: -
J gene: TRBJ2-1

CDR3 protein: CASSRSLEETQYF
CDR3 DNA: TGTGCCAGCAGCCGATCACTGGAGGAGACCCAGTACTTC
V gene: TRBV7-9
clone size: -
D gene: -
J gene: TRBJ2-5

CDR3 protein: CASRGRLQGYEQFF
CDR3 DNA: TGTGCCAGCAGGGGTCGTTTACAGGGCTATGAGCAGTTCTTC
V gene: TRBV27
clone size: once
D gene: -
J gene: TRBJ2-1

CDR3 protein: CASTSGSEDTQYF
CDR3 DNA: TGTGCCTCGACTAGCGGGTCGGAAGATACGCAGTATTTT
V gene: TRBV30
clone size: -
D gene: TRBD2
J gene: TRBJ2-3